Described below is a single TCR beta chain sequence and its context. The data derive from a study of blood T cell repertoires in COVID-19. Overall study: Both acute and convalescent COVID-19 samples were obtained from the United States, Italy and Spain. Sources were T cells, B-cell-depleted T cells, or PBMCs; the material itself was cDNA or gDNA.

Original analysis: Scientists estimated how many nucleated cells there were by amplifying reference gene primers. Profiled with immunoSEQ multiplex PCR; TCRdb holds only in-frame clones, not every one. That table is the source of V, J and clone size, and D and trimming were worked out from the DNA. The data hold 150,000 or so clones, with 75% to 90% observed a single time. Unmatched junction bases numbered 7, after V lost 4 bases and J lost 1 base. Germline assignment: CDR1 SEHNR and CDR2 FQNEAQ (reference sequence). The CDR3 extends over 16 amino acids. The chain employs TRBV7-9 and TRBJ1-1; 9 bases fit TRBD1. The receptor comes from a woman aged 55-70 years with acute or convalescent COVID-19. Sequencing was performed on peripheral blood. CDR3 DNA: TGTGCCAGCAGCTACGACGACAGGGGGGCGAACACTGAAGCTTTCTTT. This sequence encodes CASSYDDRGANTEAFF.